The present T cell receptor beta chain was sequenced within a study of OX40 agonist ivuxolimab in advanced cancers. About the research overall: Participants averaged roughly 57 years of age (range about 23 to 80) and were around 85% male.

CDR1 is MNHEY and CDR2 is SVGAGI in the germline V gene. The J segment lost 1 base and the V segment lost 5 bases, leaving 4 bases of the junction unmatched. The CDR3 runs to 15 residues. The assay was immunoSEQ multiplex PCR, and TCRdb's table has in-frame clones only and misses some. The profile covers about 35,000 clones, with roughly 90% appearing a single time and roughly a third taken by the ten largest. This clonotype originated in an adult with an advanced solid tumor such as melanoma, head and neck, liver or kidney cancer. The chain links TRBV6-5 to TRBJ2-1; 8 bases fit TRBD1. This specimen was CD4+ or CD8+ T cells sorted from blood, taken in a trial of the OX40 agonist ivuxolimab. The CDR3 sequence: CASSRGQGSYNEQFF. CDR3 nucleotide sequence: TGTGCCAGCAGTCGTGGACAGGGATCCTACAATGAGCAGTTCTTC.